These T cell receptor beta chains were read from a single sample in a study of blood T cell repertoires in COVID-19. This table comes from immunoSEQ multiplex PCR, and its TCRdb copy is limited to in-frame clones, with some not included. The sample consists of around 250,000 clones, 80% to 90% of them appearing once. Sequenced material: PBMCs or T cells enriched from blood (not recorded which). The receptors were gathered from a woman between 35 and 50 years old who had been exposed to COVID-19. CDR3s include the opening cysteine and the closing phenylalanine or tryptophan. D genes are given only for firm matches. Clone size is not always given. Where it is, it says once, few, many or a class for expanded clones.

J gene: TRBJ2-3; clone size: .; V gene: TRBV19; D gene: .; CDR3 DNA: TGTGCCAGTAGTATTTCCTCGGGAACAGATACGCAGTATTTT; CDR3 protein: CASSISSGTDTQYF
J gene: TRBJ2-2; clone size: .; V gene: TRBV4-2; D gene: .; CDR3 DNA: TGTGCCAGCAGCCAGGCCTCAGGGGTTCGGGAGCTGTTTTTT; CDR3 protein: CASSQASGVRELFF
J gene: TRBJ1-3; clone size: .; V gene: TRBV5-1; D gene: TRBD1; CDR3 DNA: TGCGCCAGCAGCGCCGCGGGGGGACAGTTTTCTGGAAACACCATATATTTT; CDR3 protein: CASSAAGGQFSGNTIYF
J gene: TRBJ1-4; clone size: .; V gene: TRBV28; D gene: TRBD1; CDR3 DNA: TGTGCCAGCAGTTTCTTGGACAGGTCTGAAAAACTGTTTTTT; CDR3 protein: CASSFLDRSEKLFF
J gene: TRBJ2-1; clone size: .; V gene: TRBV7-6; D gene: TRBD2; CDR3 DNA: TGTGCCAGCAGCCCTACCGGGACTAGCGGAGGGTATTACAATGAGCAGTTCTTC; CDR3 protein: CASSPTGTSGGYYNEQFF
J gene: TRBJ2-1; clone size: .; V gene: TRBV24-1; D gene: .; CDR3 DNA: TGTGCCACCAGTGACCGGGTTGAGCAGTTCTTC; CDR3 protein: CATSDRVEQFF
J gene: TRBJ2-5; clone size: .; V gene: TRBV12-2; D gene: .; CDR3 DNA: TGTGCAAGTCGCTTAGTTTACCGGGAGGCAGGACCCGCCGGGAGGGGAACCCAAGAGACCCAGTACTTC; CDR3 protein: CASRLVYREAGPAGRGTQETQYF
J gene: TRBJ1-5; clone size: .; V gene: TRBV7-3; D gene: TRBD1; CDR3 DNA: TGTGCCAGCAGCCGCGACAGGGGTCAGCCCCAGCATTTT; CDR3 protein: CASSRDRGQPQHF
J gene: TRBJ1-1; clone size: .; V gene: TRBV6-5; D gene: TRBD1; CDR3 DNA: TGTGCCAGCAATCAGGGGGCCCACACTGAAGCTTTCTTT; CDR3 protein: CASNQGAHTEAFF
J gene: TRBJ1-2; clone size: .; V gene: TRBV7-9; D gene: TRBD1; CDR3 DNA: TGTGCCAGCAGCTTATGGACAGGGCTCATTAACTATGGCTACACCTTC; CDR3 protein: CASSLWTGLINYGYTF
J gene: TRBJ2-2; clone size: .; V gene: TRBV5-1; D gene: TRBD2; CDR3 DNA: TGCGCCAGCAGCTTGGTGGGACTAGCGGGGACGACGAACACCGGGGAGCTGTTTTTT; CDR3 protein: CASSLVGLAGTTNTGELFF
J gene: TRBJ1-3; clone size: few; V gene: TRBV5-5; D gene: .; CDR3 DNA: TGTGCCAGCAGCACCAGGACAGTCGGAGGAAACACCATATATTTT; CDR3 protein: CASSTRTVGGNTIYF
J gene: TRBJ1-2; clone size: .; V gene: TRBV19; D gene: .; CDR3 DNA: TGTGCCACGCAAGACAGGAACTATGGCTACACCTTC; CDR3 protein: CATQDRNYGYTF
J gene: TRBJ1-4; clone size: .; V gene: TRBV5-8; D gene: .; CDR3 DNA: TGTGCCAGCAGCCCCCTCCTAGACCCTGGTCGAAAACTGTTTTTT; CDR3 protein: CASSPLLDPGRKLFF
J gene: TRBJ2-4; clone size: .; V gene: TRBV3-1/TRBV3-2; D gene: TRBD1; CDR3 DNA: TGTGCCAGCAGCCAAAGGGATACGACAGGGGGCGTGGGCAAAAACATTCAGTACTTC; CDR3 protein: CASSQRDTTGGVGKNIQYF
J gene: TRBJ2-5; clone size: .; V gene: TRBV4-2; D gene: TRBD2; CDR3 DNA: TGTGCCAGCAGCCAAGCTACATCCGGACTAGCGGGCCGAGAGACCCAGTACTTC; CDR3 protein: CASSQATSGLAGRETQYF
J gene: TRBJ2-3; clone size: .; V gene: TRBV28; D gene: TRBD1; CDR3 DNA: TGTGCCAGCAGCCCGGGACAGAACACAGATACGCAGTATTTT; CDR3 protein: CASSPGQNTDTQYF
J gene: TRBJ1-2; clone size: .; V gene: TRBV5-6; D gene: .; CDR3 DNA: TGTGCCAGCAGGTTTGAGGGCTGGGGCTACACCTTC; CDR3 protein: CASRFEGWGYTF
J gene: TRBJ2-5; clone size: .; V gene: TRBV19; D gene: TRBD1; CDR3 DNA: TGTGCCAGTAAGGAGACAGGGAGATTGCAAGAGACCCAGTACTTC; CDR3 protein: CASKETGRLQETQYF
J gene: TRBJ2-3; clone size: once; V gene: TRBV5-1; D gene: TRBD1; CDR3 DNA: TGTGCCAGCAGCTCAGCCCGGGACAGTAGCACAGATACGCAGTATTTT; CDR3 protein: CASSSARDSSTDTQYF
J gene: TRBJ2-3; clone size: .; V gene: TRBV2; D gene: TRBD2; CDR3 DNA: TGTGCCAGCCAGGGGGGACCTATTTTAGCGGGGGGCACGCAGTATTTT; CDR3 protein: CASQGGPILAGGTQYF
J gene: TRBJ2-5; clone size: few; V gene: TRBV4-2; D gene: TRBD2; CDR3 DNA: TGTGCCAGCAGCCACACACTAGCGGGAGGAACCGGGTTTGCCCAGTACTTC; CDR3 protein: CASSHTLAGGTGFAQYF
J gene: TRBJ1-2; clone size: .; V gene: TRBV7-9; D gene: .; CDR3 DNA: TGTGCCATAGATTCCAGGGTATCAAACTATGGCTACACCTTC; CDR3 protein: CAIDSRVSNYGYTF
J gene: TRBJ1-4; clone size: .; V gene: TRBV7-9; D gene: TRBD1; CDR3 DNA: TGTGCCAGCAGCCTAACAGGGGGCCATGAAAAACTGTTTTTT; CDR3 protein: CASSLTGGHEKLFF
J gene: TRBJ2-3; clone size: .; V gene: TRBV5-1; D gene: .; CDR3 DNA: TGCGCCAGCAGCTTGGGGGTCAGGGTCACAGATACGCAGTATTTT; CDR3 protein: CASSLGVRVTDTQYF
J gene: TRBJ2-1; clone size: .; V gene: TRBV30; D gene: TRBD2; CDR3 DNA: TGTGCCCTCGGACTAGCGGGAGGATCCTACAATGAGCAGTTCTTC; CDR3 protein: CALGLAGGSYNEQFF
J gene: TRBJ1-1; clone size: once; V gene: TRBV9; D gene: .; CDR3 DNA: TGTGCCAGCAGCCTACTGACAGAAAACACTGAAGCTTTCTTT; CDR3 protein: CASSLLTENTEAFF
J gene: TRBJ2-1; clone size: .; V gene: TRBV7-3; D gene: TRBD2; CDR3 DNA: TGTGCCAGCAGCAGTGCGGGGGGATATAATGAGCAGTTCTTC; CDR3 protein: CASSSAGGYNEQFF
J gene: TRBJ1-6; clone size: .; V gene: TRBV19; D gene: .; CDR3 DNA: TGTGCCAGTAGTGCTCGCGGGGCGTCTAATTCACCCCTCCACTTT; CDR3 protein: CASSARGASNSPLHF
J gene: TRBJ1-1; clone size: .; V gene: TRBV2; D gene: .; CDR3 DNA: TGTGCCAGCACGGGGAACACTGAAGCTTTCTTT; CDR3 protein: CASTGNTEAFF
J gene: TRBJ2-3; clone size: .; V gene: TRBV10-3; D gene: .; CDR3 DNA: TGTGCCATCAGTGAGTCTGACCCGAGGACAGATACGCAGTATTTT; CDR3 protein: CAISESDPRTDTQYF
J gene: TRBJ1-5; clone size: .; V gene: TRBV19; D gene: TRBD1; CDR3 DNA: TGTGCCAGTAGTATTCCGACAGGGACGGGCAATCAGCCCCAGCATTTT; CDR3 protein: CASSIPTGTGNQPQHF
J gene: TRBJ1-1; clone size: many; V gene: TRBV5-4; D gene: .; CDR3 DNA: TGTGCCAGCAGCTTGGCCCAGGCGTTCACTGAAGCTTTCTTT; CDR3 protein: CASSLAQAFTEAFF
J gene: TRBJ2-1; clone size: .; V gene: TRBV7-3; D gene: TRBD2; CDR3 DNA: TGTGCCAGCAGCCCAGGGACTAGCGGGGGTGAGCAGTTCTTC; CDR3 protein: CASSPGTSGGEQFF
J gene: TRBJ2-3; clone size: .; V gene: TRBV7-9; D gene: TRBD1; CDR3 DNA: TGTGCCAGCAGCGGACAGGGATGGCCAGATACGCAGTATTTT; CDR3 protein: CASSGQGWPDTQYF
J gene: TRBJ2-2; clone size: .; V gene: TRBV3-1/TRBV3-2; D gene: TRBD1; CDR3 DNA: TGTGCCAGCAGCCCCTCGGAGACAGGGGCGTTAACCGGGGAGCTGTTTTTT; CDR3 protein: CASSPSETGALTGELFF
J gene: TRBJ2-3; clone size: .; V gene: TRBV10-2; D gene: TRBD2; CDR3 DNA: TGCGCCAGCAGGCTAGCGGGGGGCACAGATACGCAGTATTTT; CDR3 protein: CASRLAGGTDTQYF
J gene: TRBJ2-7; clone size: .; V gene: TRBV19; D gene: .; CDR3 DNA: TGTGCCAGTAGTGAACAGGGATTCTCCTCCTACGAGCAGTACTTC; CDR3 protein: CASSEQGFSSYEQYF
J gene: TRBJ2-3; clone size: few; V gene: TRBV7-8; D gene: TRBD2; CDR3 DNA: TGTGCCAGCAGCAACCTAGCGGGGGGCGCAGATACGCAGTATTTT; CDR3 protein: CASSNLAGGADTQYF
J gene: TRBJ2-3; clone size: .; V gene: TRBV28; D gene: TRBD1; CDR3 DNA: TGTGCCAGCAGCAACATGGGGACAGCCCAGTTCACAGATACGCAGTATTTT; CDR3 protein: CASSNMGTAQFTDTQYF
J gene: TRBJ1-1; clone size: .; V gene: TRBV27; D gene: .; CDR3 DNA: TGTGCCAGCAGTTTGGAGGGTACGTACACTGAAGCTTTCTTT; CDR3 protein: CASSLEGTYTEAFF